The 18 T cell receptor beta chains given below trace back to one sample, sequenced in a study of siplizumab effects on memory and regulatory T cells. The assay was immunoSEQ multiplex PCR, and TCRdb's table has in-frame clones only and misses some. The table shows approximately 68,000 clones, with roughly 89% occurring only once. The sequenced sample consisted of CD8+ T cells sorted from blood. These receptors were taken from a human donor in good health.

The CDR3, as DNA: TGTGCCAGCAGCCCGTTTCCCGGGACAGCTGGCTACACCTTC. This encodes CASSPFPGTAGYTF. The chain recombines TRBV7-9 with TRBJ1-2; 7 bases match TRBD1. Germline V gene lookup returns CDR1 SEHNR and CDR2 FQNEAQ (reference sequence). V lost 5 bases, J lost 7 bases, and 10 bases stayed unmatched. CDR3 length: 14 amino acids. Looking up the rest from reference TRBV7-9 and TRBJ1-2 gives the full variable domain: DTGVSQNPRHKITKRGQNVTFRCDPISEHNRLYWYRQTLGQGPEFLTYFQNEAQLEKSRLLSDRFSAERPKGSFSTLEIQRTEQGDSAMYLCASSPFPGTAGYTFGSGTRLTVV.

As for this clone: Without the conserved terminal phenylalanine or tryptophan, this CDR3 likely stems from a read error. The chain combines TRBV2 with TRBJ2-7, with 12 positions matching TRBD2. In germline, CDR1 is SNHLY, CDR2 FYNNEI. There are 13 residues in the CDR3. V trimming: 8 bases; J trimming: 3 bases; junction bases outside the gene matches: 2. The CDR3 bases are TGTGCCAGCTGGACTAGCGGGGACTACGAGCAGTACCTC. Translation: CASWTSGDYEQYL.

The genes are TRBV19 and TRBJ2-1; D possibly corresponds to TRBD1 (5 bases). Trimming pared 6 bases from V and 4 bases from J, leaving 16 bases between. The CDR3 totals 15 residues. Germline V lookup: CDR1 LNHDA, CDR2 SQIVND (reference sequence). CDR3 protein: CASSQGPSLYNEQFF. The CDR3 region has the DNA TGTGCCAGTAGCCAGGGTCCCTCCCTTTACAATGAGCAGTTCTTC.

This chain connects TRBV5-8 to TRBJ1-1; D is undetermined. Trimming left V 7 bases short and J 0 bases short, with 10 bases between. From germline, CDR1 is SGHTS and CDR2 YDEGEE. This CDR3 is built from 13 residues. In DNA form, the CDR3 reads TGTGCCAGCTGGCCTGTGATGAACACTGAAGCTTTCTTT. This codes for CASWPVMNTEAFF.

The chain has TRBV29-1 and TRBJ2-3; a weak D match, TRBD2 (6 bases). Germline CDR1 is SQVTM and CDR2 is ANQGSEA. The CDR3 spans 15 residues. CDR3 amino acids: CRVGSFTLGPDTQYF. The CDR3 bases are TGCCGTGTCGGGAGCTTTACTCTTGGCCCCGATACGCAGTATTTT.

The chain carries TRBV7-8 and TRBJ2-1, with 8 bases identical to TRBD2. Germline CDR1 is SGHVS and CDR2 is FQNEAQ. V gave up 5 bases and J gave up 7 bases; unmatched junction bases: 16. The CDR3 totals 17 residues. In DNA form, the CDR3 reads TGTGCCAGCAGCCCCACTGGCGGGGGGCGCTTTTCAAATGAGCAGTTCTTC. This translates into CASSPTGGGRFSNEQFF.

In its sample, this clone was seen once. This chain joins TRBV30 and TRBJ2-1; tentative D call: TRBD2 (6 bases). Germline V gene sequence: CDR1 GTSNPN, CDR2 SVGIG (reference sequence). Trimming pared 0 bases from V and 3 bases from J, leaving 12 bases between. The length of the CDR3 is 15 residues. Here the CDR3 reads CAWSVLAGNYNEQFF. In DNA form, the CDR3 reads TGTGCCTGGAGTGTACTTGCGGGAAACTACAATGAGCAGTTCTTC.

The rearrangement links TRBV27 to TRBJ2-2, with D unclear. In germline, CDR1 is MNHEY, CDR2 SMNVEV (reference sequence). V lost 5 bases to trimming and J lost 2 bases, with 18 bases between them. This CDR3 region has 17 residues. The CDR3 nucleotides read TGTGCCAGCAGTCCCCGTCCCCTGGTGGGTAACACCGGGGAGCTGTTTTTT. This gives the protein CASSPRPLVGNTGELFF.

The chain combines TRBV7-9 with TRBJ1-4; TRBD1 aligns across 11 bases. CDR3 size: 17 residues. Trimming took 5 bases from V and 0 from J; bases not matched to a gene: 5. Germline CDR1 is SEHNR and CDR2 is FQNEAQ (reference sequence). In DNA form, the CDR3 reads TGTGCCAGCAGCCCAAGGACAGGGGGCGCAACTAATGAAAAACTGTTTTTT. It is translated as CASSPRTGGATNEKLFF.

CDR3 DNA: TGTGCCAGCAGTGAAGGGGTAGCGGGGACTTTCTTTGGCAATGAGCAGTTCTTC. This codes for CASSEGVAGTFFGNEQFF. This sequence joins TRBV6-1 and TRBJ2-1; 8 bases line up with TRBD2. Trimming at V came to 1 base and at J to 6 bases, leaving 14 bases not matched to a gene. Germline V gene data show CDR1 as MNHNS and CDR2 as SASEGT. CDR3 length equals 18 residues.

The genes are TRBV5-6 and TRBJ1-1; tentative D call: TRBD1 (5 bases). The CDR3 is 18 residues long. Trimming removed 3 bases at V and 3 bases at J, with 24 bases between. Germline loops: CDR1 SGHDT, CDR2 YYEEEE. The CDR3 loop reads CASSWLVRVRLGDTEAFF. Here the CDR3 DNA reads TGTGCCAGCAGCTGGTTGGTTCGGGTCCGACTGGGGGACACTGAAGCTTTCTTT.

This clone occurred once. The chain couples TRBV7-9 to TRBJ1-1; D gene uncertain. The CDR3 consists of 10 residues. The germline gives CDR1 SEHNR, CDR2 FQNEAQ (reference sequence). Trimming took 2 bases from V and 10 from J, leaving 5 bases between them. The CDR3 loop reads CASSLNIAFF. The CDR3 DNA follows: TGTGCCAGCAGCTTAAACATAGCTTTCTTT.

With regard to this clone: Other DNA sequences within the sample encode an identical CDR3. V is TRBV11-2 and J is TRBJ2-5; D perhaps matches TRBD2 (5 bases). The V end lost 8 bases, the J end lost 2 bases, and 9 bases lay between the germline ends. CDR3 length: 12 amino acids. Germline V lookup: CDR1 SGHAT, CDR2 FQNNGV. DNA for the CDR3: TGTGCCAGCTCCCGGGATCAAGAGACCCAGTACTTC. Translation: CASSRDQETQYF.

The V call is TRBV7-8, the J call TRBJ2-3; TRBD2 matches 7 bases. Per germline, CDR1 SGHVS and CDR2 FQNEAQ. This CDR3 has 14 amino acids. J was trimmed by 2 bases and V by 3 bases; bases with no gene match: 2. CDR3 loop: CASSFGGFTDTQYF. The CDR3 region has the DNA TGTGCCAGCAGCTTCGGGGGGTTCACAGATACGCAGTATTTT.

The CDR3 sequence is CASSLAGPGSYNEQFF. Written as DNA, the CDR3 is TGTGCCAGCAGCTTAGCGGGACCAGGCTCCTACAATGAGCAGTTCTTC. The J gene is TRBJ2-1, the V gene TRBV11-2; D possibly matches TRBD1 or TRBD2 (5 bases each). V was pared by 1 base and J by 0 bases, with 10 bases between. Germline V gene lookup returns CDR1 SGHAT and CDR2 FQNNGV. The CDR3 is made up of 16 amino acids.

Turning to this clone: An end of the junction does not agree with germline; a read error may underlie this. The rearrangement joins TRBV27 to TRBJ2-7; no clear D gene. In germline, CDR1 is MNHEY, CDR2 SMNVEV (reference sequence). The CDR3 loop spans 14 amino acids. As DNA, the CDR3 is TGTGCCAGCAGTTTCCAACACCTCTCCCACGAGCAGTACTTC. Its protein is CASSFQHLSHEQYF.

The chain uses TRBV29-1 and TRBJ1-2, with D hard to call. Germline V CDR1 and CDR2: SQVTM, ANQGSEA. The V end lost 2 bases, the J end lost 5 bases, and 9 bases lay between the germline ends. The CDR3 is made up of 12 amino acids. CDR3 sequence (DNA): TGCAGCGTTGAACGGGCAGCATATGGCTACACCTTC. Its translation is CSVERAAYGYTF.

This chain uses TRBV7-6 with TRBJ2-7, with unresolved D. The CDR3 is made up of 14 amino acids. V dropped 0 bases and J dropped 0 bases, with 6 bases sitting between them. Germline V gene sequence: CDR1 SGHVS, CDR2 FNYEAQ. The CDR3 coding sequence is TGTGCCAGCAGCTTAGCCACGAGCTCCTACGAGCAGTACTTC. This sequence encodes CASSLATSSYEQYF.